This T cell receptor (beta chain) was found in a study of T cells in tumors after PD-1 blockade (dated by TCRdb to the late 2010s). Notes on the research overall: Patients were excluded if they had prior checkpoint blockade, use of systemic immunosuppressants, or recent radiotherapy or other anti-cancer therapy within 4 weeks. RECIST version 1.1 was the standard used to evaluate clinical response. Tumor samples averaged 26,066 TCR templates (range 554-99,264) and 6,000 to 7,000 unique clonotypes, approximately 20-fold deeper than single-cell TCR sequencing. Some patients also continued taking vismodegib 150 mg daily during anti-PD-1 treatment. Patients were treated with either pembrolizumab 200 mg every 3 weeks or cemiplimab 350 mg every 2 weeks. Paired single-cell RNA and TCR sequencing was performed on site-matched tumors from BCC or SCC patients before and after anti-PD-1 therapy. General findings and caveats noted by the study authors: Clonal replacement appeared only between pre- and post-treatment samples, not between two pre-treatment samples, arguing against biopsy timing or location artifacts. Where the novel T cell clones came from was not identified, and possible sources could include lymphoid organs or rare unexpanded clones inside the tumor or in the tumor periphery. Most exhausted CD8+ clones that expanded after therapy were novel clonotypes not detected before treatment, suggesting clonal replacement instead of reinvigoration of pre-existing clones. Roughly 41% of TCR clonotypes from the tumor were detected in blood, and certain novel exhausted tumor clones were present in blood collected before treatment, which suggests recruitment from the periphery.

Looking up the germline V gene (reference sequence) yields CDR1 SEHNR and CDR2 FQNEAQ. Deletion took 4 bases off V and 5 bases off J, with a span of 13 bases between the germline ends. Inclusive of the bounding cysteine and phenylalanine, the CDR3 is 14 residues long. Just CDR3 DNA is preserved here, 42 bases in frame from base 1. In the paper's terms, the time point label means: before anti-PD-1 therapy. The tumor biopsies were site-matched, meaning the biopsies were taken from the same primary tumor before and after PD-1 blockade. Genomic DNA extracted from tumor biopsies or peripheral blood was used for bulk TCRbeta sequencing, with input ranging from about 616 ng to 6,500 ng. To increase sensitivity for rare clonotypes compared with single-cell TCR sequencing, remaining biopsy material was subjected to bulk TCRbeta sequencing. Every patient had histologically proven advanced or metastatic basal or squamous cell carcinoma and was a poor candidate for surgical resection. The basal cell carcinoma cohort comprised about eleven patients, of whom seven to nine had bulk tumor TCR sequencing. Fresh biopsies came from the site of the primary tumor, and part of the tissue was kept in RNAlater for exome and bulk TCR sequencing.

The immunoSEQ platform was used for deep TCRbeta sequencing. As for the original processing: Only productive rearrangements were exported from the immunoSEQ Analyzer for further analysis. A two-sided binomial test with a Bonferroni-corrected P below 0.01 was used to call clones that significantly expanded or contracted between timepoints. T cell phenotypes were assigned to bulk TCRbeta clonotypes by matching to single-cell RNA+TCR-seq clones sharing the same TCRbeta sequence. Clone enrichment in tumor was calculated as tumor frequency divided by PBMC frequency from bulk TCR sequencing. GLIPH was used to sort TCRs into specificity groups, which are clusters of distinct TCRs that likely recognize common antigens through shared CDR3 motifs. Not all clones reach the TCRdb copy of this immuneACCESS table, which keeps in-frame sequences only. Checked studies attribute under half of the gap to unresolved V genes and leave the rest unexplained. V, J and clone size reflect that table, while D and trimming were determined from the DNA. For this sample the table gives some 4,000 clones, of which around 70% were detected only once. The top ten clonotypes cover roughly a fifth of the sample.

This clone was seen a handful of times. The antigen it recognizes is unknown. No much larger clone is present one base from it, and per-base qualities are unavailable. The chain links TRBV7-9 with TRBJ2-3; the D gene is perhaps TRBD2, from 6 matching bases. The receptor was derived from a human donor with basal cell carcinoma. The sample consisted of tumor tissue, taken before anti-PD-1 treatment. The DNA sequence is given as TGTGCCAGCAGCTCCCGGGACTTAGGAGATACGCAGTATTTT. The encoded protein is CASSSRDLGDTQYF.